This T cell receptor (beta chain) stems from a study of shared clonotypes between healthy human individuals. Donors had no recently reported acute infections or vaccinations and were HIV-negative. Clones were read by immunoSEQ multiplex PCR, and TCRdb kept only the in-frame ones, dropping some. The table shows under 850,000 clones, with 72% occurring only once. From germline, CDR1 is SEHNR and CDR2 FQNEAQ (reference sequence). J gave up 0 bases and V 3 bases, and 11 bases lay outside the gene matches. The CDR3 has 18 residues. This chain uses TRBV7-9 with TRBJ1-3; TRBD1 matches 7 bases. The TCR originated in a woman in her 30s in good health. The sample taken for sequencing was memory CD4+ T cells sorted from blood. Subset in this sample: CD45RA-negative fraction. In DNA, the CDR3 is TGTGCCAGCAGCTTCCGACAGGGATGGGGGTCCTCTGGAAACACCATATATTTT. Its protein is CASSFRQGWGSSGNTIYF.